The clone carrying this T cell receptor (beta chain) was observed a handful of times. Its matching antigen is unknown. This specimen belongs to a study of T cell repertoires in ileal Crohn's disease. Study-wide points: The median delay to postoperative endoscopy was under nine months. Sorted CD8 T cells held more high-frequency clones than CD4. Active smokers at surgery had more clonal expansions than non-smokers.

The CDR3 is 14 amino acids. Germline-derived CDR1 and CDR2 are SGHTA and FQGTGA. V was clipped by 3 bases and J by 6 bases; unmatched bases: 5. TCRB immunosequencing input was approximately 510 nanograms of biopsy DNA per sample. The data were produced by immunoSEQ multiplex PCR, yet TCRdb's version contains in-frame clones alone and is incomplete. The sample yields 55,000 to 65,000 clones, 70% to 90% seen once. The sample's time point: neoterminal ileum biopsy at postoperative endoscopy, about 6 months after surgery. The TCR sequence derives from an adult with Crohn's disease. V gene TRBV7-3 combines with J gene TRBJ1-1; 9 nucleotides match TRBD1. Sequencing was carried out using ileal tissue. The CDR3 bases are TGTGCCAGCAGCTTTGACAGGGGGAGCCCTGAAGCTTTCTTT. This encodes CASSFDRGSPEAFF.